A single sample is the source of the 18 T cell receptor beta chains below, sequenced in a study of tumor-infiltrating lymphocytes in primary liver carcinoma. The study extracted blood RNA from unsorted whole blood and also extracted germline DNA. TCR beta cDNA was reverse-transcribed from 500 ng of total RNA. The reaction used a constant-region primer and ProtoScript II reverse transcriptase. Construction of TCR beta libraries relied on three successive nested multiplex PCR rounds employing slightly modified ARM-PCR. For around 11 cycles apiece, the opening two PCR rounds ran with TRBV1-TRBV30 forward primers and a C-beta reverse primer. MiXCR, run by TCRdb on the multiplex PCR reads, gives a single entry per CDR3 protein. The top ten clones hold around 74% of a sample with more than 150,000 distinct CDR3 sequences, roughly 60% of them seen once. The sample was peripheral blood. The receptors derive from a middle-aged man with primary liver carcinoma and hepatitis B virus infection.

The V gene is TRBV6-1, the J gene TRBJ1-5; 7 positions agree with TRBD1. The V gene end was trimmed by 4 bases and the J gene end by 0 bases; junction bases not matched to a gene: 6. Germline-derived CDR1 and CDR2 are MNHNS and SASEGT. The CDR3 runs to 16 residues. The CDR3 loop reads CASSGWGQLSNQPQHF. For the CDR3, the DNA is TGTGCCAGCAGTGGATGGGGACAGCTTAGCAATCAGCCCCAGCATTTT.

The CDR3: CASSLLGTGEGETQYF. CDR3 bases: TGTGCCAGCAGCCTTCTGGGGACAGGGGAAGGAGAGACCCAGTACTTC. The chain couples TRBV7-9 to TRBJ2-5, with TRBD1 identical over 10 bases. V lost 5 bases to trimming and J lost 4 bases; unmatched junction nucleotides: 10. CDR3 length equals 16 residues. From germline, CDR1 is SEHNR and CDR2 FQNEAQ (reference sequence).

V and J are TRBV5-1 and TRBJ2-4, with TRBD2 matching over 7 bases. CDR1 and CDR2 (germline): SGHRS, YFSETQ. V lost 0 bases and J lost 1; bases outside the gene matches: 4. This CDR3 spans 16 amino acids. The CDR3 nucleotides read TGCGCCAGCAGCTTGGAGGGGAGGGGCGCCAAAAACATTCAGTACTTC. Amino acid sequence: CASSLEGRGAKNIQYF.

This clonotype was detected a few times. The chain couples TRBV6-5 to TRBJ2-1; D is unresolved. V lost 0 bases and J lost 0, with 9 bases in between. This CDR3 spans 16 amino acids. The germline V gene encodes CDR1 MNHEY and CDR2 SVGAGI. The CDR3 loop reads CASSYSPGDSYNEQFF. The CDR3 DNA reads TGTGCCAGCAGTTACTCGCCCGGAGACTCCTACAATGAGCAGTTCTTC.

With respect to this clonotype: A junction end diverges from the germline sequence, so it may reflect a read error. This rearrangement joins TRBV4-1 to TRBJ2-1; TRBD2 is a possible D gene (6 bases). The CDR3 is 16 amino acids. Germline-derived CDR1 and CDR2 are MGHRA and YSYEKL. The CDR3 bases are TGCGCCAGCAGCGGCCGACTAGTGGGCAGGGTGGGGGAGCAGCTCTTC. Protein product: CASSGRLVGRVGEQLF.

The V and J genes are TRBV6-1 and TRBJ1-5, with TRBD1 identical over 8 bases. This CDR3 has 15 amino acids. The germline V gene encodes CDR1 MNHNS and CDR2 SASEGT. Trimming cost V 4 bases and J 4 bases; bases outside gene matches: 6. The chain's CDR3 is CASSGGTGRNQPQHF. CDR3 coding DNA: TGTGCCAGCAGTGGAGGGACAGGCCGGAATCAGCCCCAGCATTTT.

V gene TRBV10-2 combines with J gene TRBJ2-7; D gene ambiguous. V gave up 3 bases and J gave up 7 bases, with 22 bases separating them. The CDR3 totals 16 residues. The germline V gene encodes CDR1 WSHSY and CDR2 SAAADI. Here the CDR3 DNA reads TGCGCCAGCAGTGAAGGGTTCGGGCGGTGGGGTTGGGAGCAGTACTTC. Protein sequence: CASSEGFGRWGWEQYF.

With respect to this clonotype: A read error is possible here, since a much larger clone lies one base away. V gene TRBV4-2 combines with J gene TRBJ2-1, with 7 bases fitting TRBD1. The germline gives CDR1 LGHNA, CDR2 YNFKEQ. The CDR3 spans 15 residues. CDR3 sequence: CANSQDLVGGGEQFF. In nucleotides, the CDR3 is TGTGCCAACAGCCAAGATCTTGTAGGGGGCGGTGAGCAGTTCTTC.

The chain uses TRBV6-1 and TRBJ2-1, with D unclear. CDR1 and CDR2 from the germline V gene are MNHNS and SASEGT. The CDR3 sequence is 15 residues long. CDR3 loop: CVSPGAGDSYNEQFF. The DNA of the CDR3 is TGTGTCAGTCCTGGAGCTGGGGATTCCTACAATGAGCAGTTCTTC.

This clonotype was seen repeatedly, ten times or more. The chain has TRBV11-2 and TRBJ2-1, with TRBD2 matching 8 bases. This CDR3 has 14 residues. Losses at the gene ends were 4 bases for V and 7 bases for J; bases not matched to a gene: 6. Germline V gene data show CDR1 as SGHAT and CDR2 as FQNNGV. CDR3 sequence (DNA): TGTGCCAGCAGCTCCGGGAGGGGTCGGAATGAGCAGTTCTTC. This encodes CASSSGRGRNEQFF.

This clonotype appeared many times. The genes are TRBV4-1 and TRBJ2-2, with D perhaps TRBD1 (6 bases). CDR3 size: 15 residues. The V end was cut by 4 bases, the J end by 0 bases, with 9 bases between. CDR1 MGHRA and CDR2 YSYEKL come from the germline V gene. CDR3 nucleotide sequence: TGCGCCAGCAGCCCGGGACACGCGAACACCGGGGAGCTGTTTTTT. Its protein is CASSPGHANTGELFF.

This clonotype was seen a few times. This chain connects TRBV4-2 to TRBJ2-2; 10 positions match TRBD2. This CDR3 is built from 17 residues. Germline CDR1 LGHNA, CDR2 YNFKEQ. V gave up 5 bases and J gave up 2 bases; unmatched junction bases: 8. CDR3 sequence: CASSFGLAEKNTGELFF. CDR3 DNA sequence: TGTGCCAGCAGCTTTGGACTAGCGGAAAAAAACACCGGGGAGCTGTTTTTT.

The V and J genes are TRBV6-6 and TRBJ2-2; D unresolved. With 7 bases removed from V and 3 bases from J, the gap between germline ends came to 12 bases. Germline CDR1 and CDR2: MNHNY and SVGAGI (reference sequence). CDR3 size: 14 residues. The CDR3 sequence is CASIPPLYTGELFF. In DNA, the CDR3 is TGTGCCAGCATCCCCCCTCTGTACACCGGGGAGCTGTTTTTT.

V gene TRBV29-1 combines with J gene TRBJ2-6; maybe TRBD2 (5 bases). The CDR3 spans 17 residues. Germline V gene data show CDR1 as SQVTM and CDR2 as ANQGSEA. The ends were cut back, 0 bases at V and 2 bases at J, with 14 bases in the middle. CDR3 sequence: CSVEERVVAPGANVLTF. As DNA, the CDR3 is TGCAGCGTTGAAGAGAGGGTGGTAGCACCTGGGGCCAACGTCCTGACTTTC.

This chain links TRBV6-5 with TRBJ1-5, with a tentative D call TRBD1 (5 bases). CDR3 size: 13 residues. V lost 2 bases and J 10 bases, leaving 12 bases between the germline ends. Germline CDR1 and CDR2: MNHEY and SVGAGI. The CDR3 loop is CASSYDGAHPQHF. CDR3 sequence (DNA): TGTGCCAGCAGTTACGATGGGGCGCACCCCCAGCATTTT.

About this clonotype: The junction shows a germline mismatch at one end, possibly a read error. The chain couples TRBV4-2 to TRBJ2-5, with 9 bases fitting TRBD2. CDR3 length equals 14 residues. Germline V lookup: CDR1 LGHNA, CDR2 YNFKEQ. DNA for the CDR3: TGTGCCAGCAGACAAGGGACTAGCCGGGAGACCCAGTACTTC. As protein: CASRQGTSRETQYF.

This clonotype appeared a few times. A much bigger clone sits one base away, suggesting this may be a read error. In DNA form, the CDR3 reads TGTGTCAGCAGCTCGGATACGGGAGAACCTGAGCAGTTCTTC. It yields the protein CVSSSDTGEPEQFF. This chain joins TRBV11-3 and TRBJ2-1, with D possibly being TRBD2 (6 bases). CDR1 is SGHNT, CDR2 YENEEA, per germline. CDR3 length: 14 amino acids.

About this clonotype itself: The CDR3 does not end in the conserved phenylalanine or tryptophan, so this is likely a read error. This chain links TRBV29-1 with TRBJ2-3; the D is unclear. The germline CDR1 and CDR2 sequences are SQVTM and ANQGSEA. V lost 5 bases, J lost 4 bases, and 13 bases lay in between. The CDR3 loop spans 13 amino acids. The CDR3 reads CSVPGPRPDTQYL. In DNA form, the CDR3 reads TGCAGCGTTCCCGGACCTCGTCCAGATACGCAGTATCTT.